This T cell receptor (beta chain) was recovered during a study of shared clonotypes between healthy human individuals. Assay execution proceeded at the deep level. Assay: immunoSEQ multiplex PCR; the TCRdb copy retains only in-frame clones and omits some. The sample has about 1.5 million clones, nearly 99% seen once. CDR3 length: 14 residues. Trimming took off 4 bases at V and 5 bases at J, with 15 bases between the two ends. In germline, CDR1 is SGHRS, CDR2 YFSETQ. This TCR was sampled from a man aged 25-40 years in good health. J is TRBJ2-5 and V is TRBV5-1; possibly TRBD1 or TRBD2 for D (7 bases each). The source material was naive CD4+ T cells sorted from blood. Specified subset: CD45RA+ positively selected. The CDR3 spells CASSPREGAETQYF. The CDR3 nucleotides read TGCGCCAGCAGCCCCAGGGAGGGGGCCGAGACCCAGTACTTC.